This T cell receptor (beta chain) was identified during a study of cytomegalovirus exposure and HLA in healthy donors. Broader study findings: Listed as cytomegalovirus-associated were over 150 TCR beta chains.

Germline-derived CDR1 and CDR2 are MDHEN and SYDVKM. The CDR3 length is 13 residues. V lost 7 bases to trimming and J lost 5 bases; unmatched junction nucleotides: 8. Of note for this clone: Antigen specificity is unknown.

Vbeta (60) and Jbeta (13) primers were used in the PCR. Generated by immunoSEQ multiplex PCR, the TCRdb table keeps only in-frame clones and is missing some. The data show about 150,000 clones, 65% to 80% seen once. The TCR comes from a woman between 35 and 50 years old in good health and CMV-seronegative. The gene calls are TRBV28 and TRBJ2-7, with TRBD2 matching over 7 bases. The source material was PBMCs. CDR3 amino acids: CASTLGGVDEQYF. The CDR3 DNA is TGTGCCAGCACTCTTGGGGGGGTGGACGAGCAGTACTTC.